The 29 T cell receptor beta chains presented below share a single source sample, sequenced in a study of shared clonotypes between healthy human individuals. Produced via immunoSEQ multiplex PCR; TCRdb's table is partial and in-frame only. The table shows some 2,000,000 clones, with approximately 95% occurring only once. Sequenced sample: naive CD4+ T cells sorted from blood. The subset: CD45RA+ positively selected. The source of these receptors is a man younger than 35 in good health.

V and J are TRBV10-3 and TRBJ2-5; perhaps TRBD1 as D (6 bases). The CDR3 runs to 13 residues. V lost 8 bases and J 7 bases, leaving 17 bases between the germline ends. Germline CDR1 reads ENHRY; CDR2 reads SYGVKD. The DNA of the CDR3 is TGTGCCATCGCGACGCAGGGGATAGGGACCCAGTACTTC. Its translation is CAIATQGIGTQYF.

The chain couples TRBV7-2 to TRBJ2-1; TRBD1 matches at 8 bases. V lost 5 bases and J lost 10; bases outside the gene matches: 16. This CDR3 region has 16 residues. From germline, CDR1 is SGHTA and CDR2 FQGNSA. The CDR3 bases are TGTGCCAGCAGCCGCCCTGGACAGGGTGGAATGGGAGAGCAGTTCTTC. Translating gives CASSRPGQGGMGEQFF.

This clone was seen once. CDR3 sequence (DNA): TGCGCCAGCAGCTTTACCGGGACAGGCTCCCACTCCTACGAGCAGTACTTC. Amino acid sequence: CASSFTGTGSHSYEQYF. The rearrangement joins TRBV5-1 to TRBJ2-7; 8 bases fit TRBD1. V lost 2 bases, J lost 0 bases, and 10 bases stayed unmatched. Germline V CDR1 and CDR2: SGHRS, YFSETQ. This CDR3 has 17 amino acids.

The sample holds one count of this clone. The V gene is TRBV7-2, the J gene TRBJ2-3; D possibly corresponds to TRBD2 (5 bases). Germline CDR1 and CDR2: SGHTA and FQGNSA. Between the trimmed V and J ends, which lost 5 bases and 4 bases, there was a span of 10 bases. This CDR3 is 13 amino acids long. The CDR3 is CASSRGLSDTQYF. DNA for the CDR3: TGTGCCAGCAGCCGTGGACTCTCAGATACGCAGTATTTT.

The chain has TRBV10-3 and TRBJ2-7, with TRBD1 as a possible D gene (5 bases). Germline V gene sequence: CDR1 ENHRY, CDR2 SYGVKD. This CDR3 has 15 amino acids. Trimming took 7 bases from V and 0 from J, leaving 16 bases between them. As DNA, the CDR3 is TGTGCCATCACCGCTGGGGCCCCGGACTCCTACGAGCAGTACTTC. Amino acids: CAITAGAPDSYEQYF.

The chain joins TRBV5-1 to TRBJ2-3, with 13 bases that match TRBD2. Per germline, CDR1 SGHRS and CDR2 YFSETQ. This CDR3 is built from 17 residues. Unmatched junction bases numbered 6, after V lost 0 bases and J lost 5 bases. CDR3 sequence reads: CASSLGLAGGVEDTQYF. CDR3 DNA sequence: TGCGCCAGCAGCTTGGGACTAGCGGGAGGAGTCGAAGATACGCAGTATTTT.

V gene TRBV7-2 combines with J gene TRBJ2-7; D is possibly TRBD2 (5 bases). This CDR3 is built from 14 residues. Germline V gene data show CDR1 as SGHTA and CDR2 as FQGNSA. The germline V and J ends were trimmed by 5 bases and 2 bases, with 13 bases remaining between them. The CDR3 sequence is CASSLGLATYEQYF. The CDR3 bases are TGTGCCAGCAGCCTAGGACTCGCAACCTACGAGCAGTACTTC.

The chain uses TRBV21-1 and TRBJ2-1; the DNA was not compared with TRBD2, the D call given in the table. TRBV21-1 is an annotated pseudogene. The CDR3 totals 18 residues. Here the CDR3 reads CASSKEITGTRHFNEQFF. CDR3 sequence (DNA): TGTGCCAGCAGCAAAGAGATAACCGGGACTAGACACTTCAATGAGCAGTTCTTC.

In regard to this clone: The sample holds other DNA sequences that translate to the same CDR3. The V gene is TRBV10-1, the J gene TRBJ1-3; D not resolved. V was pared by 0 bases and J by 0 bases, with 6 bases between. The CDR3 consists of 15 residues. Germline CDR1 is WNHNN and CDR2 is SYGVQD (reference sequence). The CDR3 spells CASSESGGSGNTIYF. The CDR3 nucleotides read TGCGCCAGCAGTGAGTCTGGCGGCTCTGGAAACACCATATATTTT.

This chain's CDR3 is CASSYGTSGRYEQYF. In DNA form, the CDR3 reads TGTGCCAGCAGCTACGGGACTAGCGGGAGGTACGAGCAGTACTTC. The chain combines TRBV6-6 with TRBJ2-7; 15 bases match TRBD2. The CDR3 runs to 15 residues. The J segment lost 4 bases and the V segment lost 6 bases, leaving 4 bases of the junction unmatched. The germline gives CDR1 MNHNY, CDR2 SVGAGI (reference sequence).

The CDR3 coding sequence is TGTGCCAGCAGTGAAGCGGAAGGTAGCTCTGGAAACACCATATATTTT. It yields the protein CASSEAEGSSGNTIYF. This chain joins TRBV6-1 and TRBJ1-3, with D hard to call. The V end lost 0 bases, the J end lost 0 bases, and 9 bases lay between the germline ends. This CDR3 comprises 16 residues. Germline V CDR1 and CDR2: MNHNS, SASEGT.

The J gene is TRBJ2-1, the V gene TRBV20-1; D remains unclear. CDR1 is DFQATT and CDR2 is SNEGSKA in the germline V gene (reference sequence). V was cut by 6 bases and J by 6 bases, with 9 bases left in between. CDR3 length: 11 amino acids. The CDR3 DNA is TGCAGTGCAGTTCAGTTCAATGAGCAGTTCTTC. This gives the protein CSAVQFNEQFF.

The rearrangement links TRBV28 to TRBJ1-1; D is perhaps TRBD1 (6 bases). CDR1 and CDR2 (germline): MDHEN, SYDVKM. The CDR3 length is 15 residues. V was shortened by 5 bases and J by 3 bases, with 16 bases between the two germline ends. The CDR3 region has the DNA TGTGCCAGCAGTCCCCTTTGGACAGCTTACACTGAAGCTTTCTTT. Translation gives CASSPLWTAYTEAFF.

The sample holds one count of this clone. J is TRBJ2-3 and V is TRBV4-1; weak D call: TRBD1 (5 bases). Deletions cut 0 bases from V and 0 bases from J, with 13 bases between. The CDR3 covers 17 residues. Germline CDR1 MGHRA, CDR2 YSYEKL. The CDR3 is CASSQDGRTPSTDTQYF. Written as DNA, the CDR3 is TGCGCCAGCAGCCAAGATGGTCGGACACCTAGCACAGATACGCAGTATTTT.

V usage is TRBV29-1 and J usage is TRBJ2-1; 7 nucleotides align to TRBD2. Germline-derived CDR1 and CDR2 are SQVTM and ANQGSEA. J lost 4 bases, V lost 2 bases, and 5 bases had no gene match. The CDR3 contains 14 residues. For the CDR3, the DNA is TGCAGCGTTGAACCCGGCGGGAGTTACAATGAGCAGTTCTTC. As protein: CSVEPGGSYNEQFF.

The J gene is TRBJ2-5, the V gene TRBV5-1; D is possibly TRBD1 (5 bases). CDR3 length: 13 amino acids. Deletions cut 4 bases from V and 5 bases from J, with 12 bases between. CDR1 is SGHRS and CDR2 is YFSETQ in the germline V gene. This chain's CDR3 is CASSQDTRETQYF. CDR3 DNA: TGCGCCAGCAGCCAGGACACCCGGGAGACCCAGTACTTC.

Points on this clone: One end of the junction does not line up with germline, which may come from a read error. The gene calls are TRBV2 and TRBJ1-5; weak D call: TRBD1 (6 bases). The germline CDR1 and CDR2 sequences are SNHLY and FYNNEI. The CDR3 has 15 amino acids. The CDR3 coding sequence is TGTGCCAGCAGTGAAGCGCTTCCAGGGGCACAGCGCCAGCATTTT. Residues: CASSEALPGAQRQHF. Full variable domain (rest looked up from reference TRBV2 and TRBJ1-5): EPEVTQTPSHQVTQMGQEVILRCVPISNHLYFYWYRQILGQKVEFLVSFYNNEISEKSEIFDDQFSVERPDGSNFTLKIRSTKLEDSAMYFCASSEALPGAQRQHFGDGTRLSIL.

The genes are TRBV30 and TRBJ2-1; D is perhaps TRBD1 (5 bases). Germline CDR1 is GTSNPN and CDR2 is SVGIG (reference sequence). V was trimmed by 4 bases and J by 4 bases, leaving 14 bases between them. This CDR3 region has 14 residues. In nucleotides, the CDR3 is TGTGCCTGGAAACCAAGACAGTCGTACAATGAGCAGTTCTTC. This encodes CAWKPRQSYNEQFF.

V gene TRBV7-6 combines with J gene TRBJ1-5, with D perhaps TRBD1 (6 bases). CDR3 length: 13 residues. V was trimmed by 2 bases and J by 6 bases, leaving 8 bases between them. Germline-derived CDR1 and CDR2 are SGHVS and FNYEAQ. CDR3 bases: TGTGCCAGCAGCTTACGGGGGGCTCAGCCCCAGCATTTT. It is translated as CASSLRGAQPQHF.

The CDR3 nucleotides read TGTGCCAGCAGACAGGGGGCGGTTTACGAGCAGTACTTC. Protein: CASRQGAVYEQYF. The chain employs TRBV19 and TRBJ2-7; 10 nucleotides match TRBD1. The J segment lost 4 bases and the V segment lost 9 bases, leaving 6 bases of the junction unmatched. CDR3 length equals 13 residues. Germline V gene lookup returns CDR1 LNHDA and CDR2 SQIVND (reference sequence).

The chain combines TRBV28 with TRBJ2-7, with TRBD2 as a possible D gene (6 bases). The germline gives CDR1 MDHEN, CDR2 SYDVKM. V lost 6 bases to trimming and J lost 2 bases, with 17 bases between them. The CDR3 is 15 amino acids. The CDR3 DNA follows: TGTGCCAGCAGCCTCCCCGGGACTCTCCCCTACGAGCAGTACTTC. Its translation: CASSLPGTLPYEQYF.

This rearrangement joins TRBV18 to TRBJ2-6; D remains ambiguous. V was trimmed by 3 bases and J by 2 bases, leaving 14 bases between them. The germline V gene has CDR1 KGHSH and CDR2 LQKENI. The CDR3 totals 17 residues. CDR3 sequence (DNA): TGTGCCAGCTCACCCCCGCCGGGTCAAACTGGGGCCAACGTCCTGACTTTC. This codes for CASSPPPGQTGANVLTF.

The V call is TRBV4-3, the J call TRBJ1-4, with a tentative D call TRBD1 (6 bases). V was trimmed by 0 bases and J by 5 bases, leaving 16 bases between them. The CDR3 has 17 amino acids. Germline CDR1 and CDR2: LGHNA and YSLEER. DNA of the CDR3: TGCGCCAGCAGCCAAGATAGGCAGGCGAGGGGGAATGAAAAACTGTTTTTT. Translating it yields CASSQDRQARGNEKLFF.

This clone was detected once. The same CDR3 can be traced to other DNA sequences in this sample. CDR3 region: CAISESLAGGTDTQYF. The CDR3 nucleotides are TGTGCCATCAGTGAGTCGTTAGCGGGGGGCACAGATACGCAGTATTTT. This chain uses TRBV10-3 with TRBJ2-3, with 9 bases aligning to TRBD2. Germline V gives CDR1 ENHRY, CDR2 SYGVKD. V shed 0 bases and J 1 base; nucleotides not matched to a gene: 2. The CDR3 runs 16 residues.

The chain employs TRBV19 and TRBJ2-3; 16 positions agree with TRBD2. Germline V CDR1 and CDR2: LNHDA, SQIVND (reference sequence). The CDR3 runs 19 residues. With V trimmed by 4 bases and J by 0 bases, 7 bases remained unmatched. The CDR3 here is CASSRGLAGGIDSTDTQYF. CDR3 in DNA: TGTGCCAGTAGTAGGGGACTAGCGGGAGGGATAGATAGCACAGATACGCAGTATTTT.

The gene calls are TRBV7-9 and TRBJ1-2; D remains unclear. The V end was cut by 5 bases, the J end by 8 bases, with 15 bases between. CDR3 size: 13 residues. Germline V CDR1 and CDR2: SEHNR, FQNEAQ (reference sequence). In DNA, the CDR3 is TGTGCCAGCAGCCCCGGCCCCGTGGGGGGCTACACCTTC. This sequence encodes CASSPGPVGGYTF.

The DNA for the CDR3 is TGTGCCAGCATCGAAGGGTCAGGGGGTTATGGCTACACCTTC. Protein sequence: CASIEGSGGYGYTF. The J gene is TRBJ1-2, the V gene TRBV2; 7 nucleotides align to TRBD1. The germline gives CDR1 SNHLY, CDR2 FYNNEI. V gave up 7 bases and J gave up 5 bases; unmatched junction bases: 10. The CDR3 loop spans 14 amino acids.

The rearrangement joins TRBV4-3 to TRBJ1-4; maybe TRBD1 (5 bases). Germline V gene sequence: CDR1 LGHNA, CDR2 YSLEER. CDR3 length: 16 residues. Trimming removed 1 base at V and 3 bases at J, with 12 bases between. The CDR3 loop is CASSQARVGANEKLFF. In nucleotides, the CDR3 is TGCGCCAGCAGCCAAGCCAGGGTGGGGGCTAATGAAAAACTGTTTTTT.

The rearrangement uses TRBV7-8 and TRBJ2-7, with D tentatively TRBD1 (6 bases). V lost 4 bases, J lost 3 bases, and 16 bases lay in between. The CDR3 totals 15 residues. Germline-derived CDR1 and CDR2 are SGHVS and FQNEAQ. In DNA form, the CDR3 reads TGTGCCAGCAGCTCTAGACAGGTTGAAGTCTACGAGCAGTACTTC. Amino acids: CASSSRQVEVYEQYF.